This T cell receptor beta chain was identified during a study of cytomegalovirus exposure and HLA in healthy donors. PCR primers comprised 60 Vbeta and 13 Jbeta primers. The protocol was immunoSEQ multiplex PCR, while the TCRdb copy is restricted to in-frame clones and leaves out a portion. The sample holds 150,000 or so clones; roughly 84% are singletons and the top ten take 2% to 2.5%. Trimming left V 2 bases short and J 3 bases short, with 17 bases between. The CDR3 has 17 residues. Germline loops: CDR1 LGHNA, CDR2 YSLEER. Sequenced sample: PBMCs. The receptor was derived from a woman under 30 in good health and CMV-seronegative. The chain joins TRBV4-3 to TRBJ1-5; tentative D call: TRBD1 (5 bases). The CDR3 reads CASSQIFAGRFNQPQHF. CDR3 coding DNA: TGCGCCAGCAGCCAAATCTTCGCGGGACGCTTCAATCAGCCCCAGCATTTT.